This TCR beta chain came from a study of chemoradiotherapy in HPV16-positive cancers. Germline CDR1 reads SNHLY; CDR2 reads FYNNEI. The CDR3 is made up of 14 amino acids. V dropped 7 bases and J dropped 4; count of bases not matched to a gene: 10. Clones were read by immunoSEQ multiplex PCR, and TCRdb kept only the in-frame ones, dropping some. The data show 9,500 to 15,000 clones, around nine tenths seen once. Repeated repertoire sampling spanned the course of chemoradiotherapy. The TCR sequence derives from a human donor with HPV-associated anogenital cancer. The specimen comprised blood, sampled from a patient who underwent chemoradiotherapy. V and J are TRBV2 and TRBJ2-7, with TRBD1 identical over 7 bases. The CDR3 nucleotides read TGTGCCAGCATGGGATCGAGGGGGCCATACGAGCAGTACGTC. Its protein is CASMGSRGPYEQYV.